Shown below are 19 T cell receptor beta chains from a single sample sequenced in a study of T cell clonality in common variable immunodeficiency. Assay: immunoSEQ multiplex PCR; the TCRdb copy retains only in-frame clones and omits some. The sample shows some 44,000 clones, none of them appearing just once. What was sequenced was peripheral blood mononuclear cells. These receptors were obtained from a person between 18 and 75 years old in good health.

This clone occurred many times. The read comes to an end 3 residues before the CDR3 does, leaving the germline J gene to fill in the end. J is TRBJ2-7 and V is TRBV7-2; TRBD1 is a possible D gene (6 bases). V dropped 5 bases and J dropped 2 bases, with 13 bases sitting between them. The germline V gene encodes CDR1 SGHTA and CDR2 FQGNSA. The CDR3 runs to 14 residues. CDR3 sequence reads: CASSAGQRAYEQYF. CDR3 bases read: TGTGCCAGCAGCGCCGGACAGAGAGCCTACGAG.

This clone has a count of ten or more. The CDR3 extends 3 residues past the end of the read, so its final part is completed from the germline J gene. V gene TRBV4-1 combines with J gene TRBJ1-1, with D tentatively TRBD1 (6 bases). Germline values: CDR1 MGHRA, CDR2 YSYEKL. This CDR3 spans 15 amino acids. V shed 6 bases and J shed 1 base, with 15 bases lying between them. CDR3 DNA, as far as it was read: TGCGCCAGCAGAACCCCGACAGGAAGGAACACTGAA. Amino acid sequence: CASRTPTGRNTE. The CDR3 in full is CASRTPTGRNTEAFF.

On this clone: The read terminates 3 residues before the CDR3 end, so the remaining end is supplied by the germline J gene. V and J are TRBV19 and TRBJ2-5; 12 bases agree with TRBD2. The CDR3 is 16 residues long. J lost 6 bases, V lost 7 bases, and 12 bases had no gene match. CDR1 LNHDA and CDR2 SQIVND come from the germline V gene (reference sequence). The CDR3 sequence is CASTPPLAGGPQTQYF. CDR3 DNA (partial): TGTGCCAGTACCCCCCCCCTAGCGGGGGGGCCACAGACC.

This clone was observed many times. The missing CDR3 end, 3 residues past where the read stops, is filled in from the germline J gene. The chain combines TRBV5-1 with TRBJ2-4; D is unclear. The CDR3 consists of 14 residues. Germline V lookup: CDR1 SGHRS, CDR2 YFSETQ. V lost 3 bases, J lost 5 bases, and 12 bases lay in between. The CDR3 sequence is CASSSPQTENIQYF. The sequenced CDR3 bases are TGCGCCAGCAGCTCCCCCCAGACTGAAAACATT.

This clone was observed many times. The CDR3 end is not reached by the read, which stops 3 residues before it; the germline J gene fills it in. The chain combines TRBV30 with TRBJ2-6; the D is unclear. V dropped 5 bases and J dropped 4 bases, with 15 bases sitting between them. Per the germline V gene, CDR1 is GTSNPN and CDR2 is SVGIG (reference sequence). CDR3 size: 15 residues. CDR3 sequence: CAWGDLGLGANVLTF. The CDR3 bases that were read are TGTGCCTGGGGAGACCTTGGGCTGGGGGCCAACGTC.

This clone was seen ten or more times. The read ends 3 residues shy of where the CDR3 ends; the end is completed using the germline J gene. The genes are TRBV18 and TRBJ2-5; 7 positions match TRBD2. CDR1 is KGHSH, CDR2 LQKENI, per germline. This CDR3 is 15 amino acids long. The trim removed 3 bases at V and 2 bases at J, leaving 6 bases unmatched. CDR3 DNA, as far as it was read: TGTGCCAGCTCACCTGCGGGGGTAACTCAAGAGACC. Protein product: CASSPAGVTQET. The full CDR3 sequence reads CASSPAGVTQETQYF.

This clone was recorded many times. The CDR3 here is CASSLGGAGNTEAFF. CDR3 DNA, as far as it was read: TGTGCCAGCAGCTTAGGCGGGGCAGGGAACACTGAA. The chain employs TRBV7-9 and TRBJ1-1; D is possibly TRBD1 (5 bases). The CDR3 end is not reached by the read, which stops 3 residues before it; the germline J gene fills it in. The CDR3 sequence is 15 residues long. The germline V gene has CDR1 SEHNR and CDR2 FQNEAQ (reference sequence). Trimming left V 1 base short and J 1 base short, with 10 bases between.

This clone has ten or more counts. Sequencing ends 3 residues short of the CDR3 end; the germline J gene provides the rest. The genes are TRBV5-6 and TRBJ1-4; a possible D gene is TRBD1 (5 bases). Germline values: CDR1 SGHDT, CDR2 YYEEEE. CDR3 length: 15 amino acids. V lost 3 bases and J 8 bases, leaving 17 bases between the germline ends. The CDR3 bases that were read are TGTGCCAGCAGCTCCTACGGGGGACCGGGAGAAAAA. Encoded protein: CASSSYGGPGEK. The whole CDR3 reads CASSSYGGPGEKLFF.

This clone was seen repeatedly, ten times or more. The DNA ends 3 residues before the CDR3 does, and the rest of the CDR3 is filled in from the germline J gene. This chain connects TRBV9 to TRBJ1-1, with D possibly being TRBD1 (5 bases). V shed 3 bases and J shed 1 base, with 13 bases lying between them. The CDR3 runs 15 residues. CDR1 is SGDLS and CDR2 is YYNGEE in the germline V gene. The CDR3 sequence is CASSAYRQPNTEAFF. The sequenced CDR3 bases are TGTGCCAGCAGCGCTTACCGACAGCCGAACACTGAA.

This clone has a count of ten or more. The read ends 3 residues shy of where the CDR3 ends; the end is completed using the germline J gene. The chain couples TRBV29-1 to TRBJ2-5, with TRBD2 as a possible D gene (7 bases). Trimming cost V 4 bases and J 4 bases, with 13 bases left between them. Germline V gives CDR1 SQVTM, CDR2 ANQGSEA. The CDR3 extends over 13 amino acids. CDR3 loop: CSVAGRGIETQYF. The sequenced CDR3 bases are TGCAGCGTTGCAGGGAGGGGGATAGAGACC.

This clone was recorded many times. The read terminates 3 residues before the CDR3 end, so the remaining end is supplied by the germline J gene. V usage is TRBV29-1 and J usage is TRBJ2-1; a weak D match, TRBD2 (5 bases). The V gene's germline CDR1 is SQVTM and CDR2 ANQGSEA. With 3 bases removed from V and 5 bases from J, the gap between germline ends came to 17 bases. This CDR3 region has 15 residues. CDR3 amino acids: CSVERRTGLNNEQFF. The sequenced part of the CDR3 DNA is TGCAGCGTTGAGCGGCGGACCGGACTTAACAATGAG.

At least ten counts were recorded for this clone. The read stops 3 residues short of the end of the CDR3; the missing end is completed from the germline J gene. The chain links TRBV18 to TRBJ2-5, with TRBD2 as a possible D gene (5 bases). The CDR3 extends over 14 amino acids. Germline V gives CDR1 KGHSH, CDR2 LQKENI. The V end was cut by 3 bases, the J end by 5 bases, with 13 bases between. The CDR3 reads CASSPTRFGETQYF. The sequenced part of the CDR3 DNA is TGTGCCAGCTCACCCACTAGATTTGGGGAGACC.

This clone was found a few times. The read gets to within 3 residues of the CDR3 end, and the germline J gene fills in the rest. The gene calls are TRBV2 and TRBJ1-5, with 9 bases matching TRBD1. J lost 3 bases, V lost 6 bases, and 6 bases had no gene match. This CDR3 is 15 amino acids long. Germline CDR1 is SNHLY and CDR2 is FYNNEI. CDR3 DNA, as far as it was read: TGTGCCAGCAGAAGACAGGGGGGGTCCAATCAGCCC. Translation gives CASRRQGGSNQP. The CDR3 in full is CASRRQGGSNQPQHF.

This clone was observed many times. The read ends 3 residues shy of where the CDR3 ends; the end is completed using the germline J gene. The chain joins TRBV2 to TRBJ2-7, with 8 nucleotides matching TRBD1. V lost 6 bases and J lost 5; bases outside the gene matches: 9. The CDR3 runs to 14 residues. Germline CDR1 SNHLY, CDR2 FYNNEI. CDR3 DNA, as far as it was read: TGTGCCAGCAGCCCTGGCCAGGGGGCCCACGAG. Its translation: CASSPGQGAHE. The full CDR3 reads CASSPGQGAHEQYF.

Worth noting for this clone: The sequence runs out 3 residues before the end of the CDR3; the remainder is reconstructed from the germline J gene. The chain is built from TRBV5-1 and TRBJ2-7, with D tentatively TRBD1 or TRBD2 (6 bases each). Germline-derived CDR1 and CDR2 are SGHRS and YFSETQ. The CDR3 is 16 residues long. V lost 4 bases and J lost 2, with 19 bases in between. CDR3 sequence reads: CASSPGGGTGAYEQYF. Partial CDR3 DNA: TGCGCCAGCAGCCCTGGGGGCGGGACGGGAGCCTACGAG.

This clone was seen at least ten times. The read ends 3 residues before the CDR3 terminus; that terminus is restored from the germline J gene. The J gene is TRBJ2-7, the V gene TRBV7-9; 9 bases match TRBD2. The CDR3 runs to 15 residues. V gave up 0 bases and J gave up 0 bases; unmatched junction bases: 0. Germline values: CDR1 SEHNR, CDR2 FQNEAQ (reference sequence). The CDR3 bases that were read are TGTGCCAGCAGCTTAGCTAGCGGGAGCTCCTACGAG. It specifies CASSLASGSSYE. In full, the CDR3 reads CASSLASGSSYEQYF. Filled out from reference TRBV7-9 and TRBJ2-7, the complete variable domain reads DTGVSQNPRHKITKRGQNVTFRCDPISEHNRLYWYRQTLGQGPEFLTYFQNEAQLEKSRLLSDRFSAERPKGSFSTLEIQRTEQGDSAMYLCASSLASGSSYEQYFGPGTRLTVT.

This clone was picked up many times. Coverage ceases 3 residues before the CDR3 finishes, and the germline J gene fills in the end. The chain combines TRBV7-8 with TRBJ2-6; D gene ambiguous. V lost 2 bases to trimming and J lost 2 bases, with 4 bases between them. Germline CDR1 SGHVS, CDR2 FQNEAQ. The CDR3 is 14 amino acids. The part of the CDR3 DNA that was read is TGTGCCAGCAGCTTAAGGGCTGGGGCCAACGTC. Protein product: CASSLRAGANV. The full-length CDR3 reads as CASSLRAGANVLTF.

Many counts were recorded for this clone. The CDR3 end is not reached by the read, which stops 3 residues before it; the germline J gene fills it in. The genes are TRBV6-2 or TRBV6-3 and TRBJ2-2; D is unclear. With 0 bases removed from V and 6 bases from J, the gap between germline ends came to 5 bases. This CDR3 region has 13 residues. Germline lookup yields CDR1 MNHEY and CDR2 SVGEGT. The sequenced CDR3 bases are TGTGCCAGCAGTTACTCGAGGTCCGGGGAG. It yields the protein CASSYSRSGE. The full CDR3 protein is CASSYSRSGELFF.

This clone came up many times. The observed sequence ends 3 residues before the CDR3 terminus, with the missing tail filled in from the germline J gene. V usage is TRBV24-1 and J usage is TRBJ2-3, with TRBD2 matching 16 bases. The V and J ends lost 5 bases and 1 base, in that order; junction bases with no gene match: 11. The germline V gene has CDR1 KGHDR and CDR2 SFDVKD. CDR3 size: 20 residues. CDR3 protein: CATSGMGTSGRALGTDTQYF. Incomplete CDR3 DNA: TGTGCCACCAGTGGAATGGGGACTAGCGGGAGGGCCTTGGGCACAGATACG.